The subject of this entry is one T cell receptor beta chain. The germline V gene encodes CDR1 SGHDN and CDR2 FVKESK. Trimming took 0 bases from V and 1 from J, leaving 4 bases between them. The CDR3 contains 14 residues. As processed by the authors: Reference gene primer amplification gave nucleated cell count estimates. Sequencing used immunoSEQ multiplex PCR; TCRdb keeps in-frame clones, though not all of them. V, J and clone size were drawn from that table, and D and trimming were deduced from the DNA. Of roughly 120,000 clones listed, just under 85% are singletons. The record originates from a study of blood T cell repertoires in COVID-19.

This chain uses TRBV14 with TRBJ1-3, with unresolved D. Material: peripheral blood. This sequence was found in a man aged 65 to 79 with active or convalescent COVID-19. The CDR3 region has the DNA TGTGCCAGCAGCCAAGACAGGTCTGGAAACACCATATATTTT. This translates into CASSQDRSGNTIYF.